This TCR beta chain was identified during a study of identical twins. CDR1 and CDR2 (germline): SGDLS, YYNGEE. There are 16 residues in the CDR3. Trimming stripped 3 bases from V and 2 bases from J, with 18 bases between. MiXCR was run by TCRdb on the 5' RACE reads, yielding one entry per CDR3 protein. The table has about 240,000 distinct CDR3 sequences, 8% to 11% seen once; the top ten hold about 9%. The TCR was taken from a man aged 50 or older in good health. The sequenced sample was memory T cells sorted from blood. This chain connects TRBV9 to TRBJ2-7; no clear D. CDR3 bases: TGTGCCAGCAGCGGCAATGCAAAGGGCCCTGCCTACGAGCAGTACTTC. Translating it yields CASSGNAKGPAYEQYF.